Presented here are 9 T cell receptor beta chains from one specimen sequenced in a study of blood T cell repertoires in COVID-19. The table came from immunoSEQ multiplex PCR; TCRdb's copy has only in-frame clones and leaves some out. The sample yields approximately 300,000 clones, roughly nine tenths seen once. The specimen sequenced was PBMCs or T cells enriched from blood (not recorded which). These receptors were taken from a man in his sixties who had recovered from COVID-19.

The V call is TRBV19, the J call TRBJ2-6; TRBD2 matches 8 bases. The CDR3 loop spans 18 amino acids. Germline loops: CDR1 LNHDA, CDR2 SQIVND (reference sequence). V lost 4 bases, J lost 0 bases, and 8 bases stayed unmatched. This CDR3 reads CASSRSSGRVSGANVLTF. In DNA form, the CDR3 reads TGTGCCAGTAGTAGATCTAGCGGGCGGGTCTCTGGGGCCAACGTCCTGACTTTC.

This chain uses TRBV3-1 (or the pseudogene TRBV3-2) with TRBJ2-1, with D perhaps matching TRBD2 (6 bases). The CDR3 contains 16 residues. V lost 0 bases and J 3 bases, leaving 12 bases between the germline ends. Germline V gene sequence: CDR1 LGHDT, CDR2 YNNKEL (reference sequence). CDR3 in amino acids: CASSQDSGPRYNEQFF. CDR3 DNA sequence: TGTGCCAGCAGCCAAGACAGCGGGCCCCGCTACAATGAGCAGTTCTTC.

V is TRBV28 and J is TRBJ2-7; 7 bases are shared with TRBD2. The J segment lost 1 base and the V segment lost 6 bases, leaving 6 bases of the junction unmatched. The germline gives CDR1 MDHEN, CDR2 SYDVKM. The CDR3 consists of 14 residues. CDR3 sequence reads: CASSSSGTSYEQYF. The CDR3 DNA reads as TGTGCCAGCAGCTCGAGCGGGACGTCCTACGAGCAGTACTTC.

The chain employs TRBV5-8 and TRBJ2-1, with 13 positions matching TRBD2. The germline gives CDR1 SGHTS, CDR2 YDEGEE. After removal of 5 bases from V and 7 bases from J, the junction contained 6 bases not matched to a gene. This CDR3 comprises 15 residues. The CDR3 nucleotides read TGTGCCAGCAGTCGAGGACTAGCGGGAGTTAATGAGCAGTTCTTC. This translates into CASSRGLAGVNEQFF.

This chain connects TRBV2 to TRBJ2-1; D possibly corresponds to TRBD2 (5 bases). This CDR3 spans 15 amino acids. Between the trimmed V and J ends, which lost 7 bases and 6 bases, there was a span of 19 bases. The germline V gene encodes CDR1 SNHLY and CDR2 FYNNEI. CDR3 coding DNA: TGTGCCAGCATCCGGCTGAGAGCGGCCTTCAATGAGCAGTTCTTC. Translation: CASIRLRAAFNEQFF.

The chain combines TRBV11-2 with TRBJ1-1; D not certain. The CDR3 has 15 amino acids. Germline V gene lookup returns CDR1 SGHAT and CDR2 FQNNGV. Trimming removed 5 bases from V and 5 bases from J, with 18 bases in between. CDR3: CASSRFGGAGTEAFF. In DNA, the CDR3 is TGTGCCAGCAGCCGCTTTGGAGGCGCTGGGACTGAAGCTTTCTTT.

The chain has TRBV18 and TRBJ2-5; 9 bases agree with TRBD1. The V gene's germline CDR1 is KGHSH and CDR2 LQKENI. The CDR3 is 18 residues long. J gave up 2 bases and V 2 bases, and 12 bases lay outside the gene matches. The CDR3 reads CASSPWDRATHRQETQYF. The DNA for the CDR3 is TGTGCCAGCTCACCATGGGACAGGGCTACCCACCGGCAAGAGACCCAGTACTTC.

This clone was recorded only once. V is TRBV7-9 and J is TRBJ2-2; weak D call: TRBD1 (6 bases). Germline V gives CDR1 SEHNR, CDR2 FQNEAQ (reference sequence). Trimming stripped 2 bases from V and 5 bases from J, with 15 bases between. This CDR3 comprises 16 residues. The CDR3 DNA is TGTGCCAGCAGCTTAAGGCTCCAAGGGGGAACCGGGGAGCTGTTTTTT. Translating gives CASSLRLQGGTGELFF.

This chain connects TRBV14 to TRBJ2-3; no clear D gene. The CDR3 is 13 amino acids. Germline V gene data show CDR1 as SGHDN and CDR2 as FVKESK. Trimming removed 4 bases from V and 0 bases from J, with 5 bases in between. Written as DNA, the CDR3 is TGTGCCAGCAGCCGAGCTAGCACAGATACGCAGTATTTT. Translated: CASSRASTDTQYF.